This TCR beta chain was recovered during a study of regulatory dendritic cells for organ transplantation. Comment on this clone: Antigen: not known.

CD4+ or CD8+ T cells were sorted as naive CD45RA+ or memory CD45RO+. TCRdb's copy holds only in-frame clones and misses some; the assay was immunoSEQ multiplex PCR. The data contain some 40,000 clones, over 80% of them singletons. Study results and limitations: Memory CD8+ clonal expansion seemed more limited with regulatory than mature dendritic cells. Considerable individual heterogeneity was seen in alloreactive memory CD8+ T cells.

V shed 8 bases and J shed 2 bases, with 9 bases lying between them. The CDR3 spans 11 residues. CDR1 and CDR2 from the germline V gene are SQVTM and ANQGSEA. The material sequenced was naive CD8+ T cells from blood. Sample subset: CD45RA+ naive T cells. The rearrangement joins TRBV29-1 to TRBJ2-5; D perhaps matches TRBD2 (6 bases). This receptor was obtained from a human donor in good health. CDR3 in DNA: TGCAGCCGGGGGAAACAAGAGACCCAGTACTTC. Protein sequence: CSRGKQETQYF.